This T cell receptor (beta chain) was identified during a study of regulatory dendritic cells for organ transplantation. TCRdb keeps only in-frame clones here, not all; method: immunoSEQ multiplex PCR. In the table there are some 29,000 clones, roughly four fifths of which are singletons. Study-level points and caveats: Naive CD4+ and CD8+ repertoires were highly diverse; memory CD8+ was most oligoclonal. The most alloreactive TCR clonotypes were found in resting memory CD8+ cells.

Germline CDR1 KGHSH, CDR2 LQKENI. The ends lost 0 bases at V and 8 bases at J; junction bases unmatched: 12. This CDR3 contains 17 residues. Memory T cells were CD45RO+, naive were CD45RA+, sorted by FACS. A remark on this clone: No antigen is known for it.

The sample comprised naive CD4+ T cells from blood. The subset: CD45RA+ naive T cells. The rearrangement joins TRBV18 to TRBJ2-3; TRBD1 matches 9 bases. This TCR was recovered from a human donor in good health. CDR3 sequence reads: CASSPPNRDRVGITQYF. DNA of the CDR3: TGTGCCAGCTCACCACCTAACCGGGACAGGGTGGGGATTACGCAGTATTTT.